This T cell receptor beta chain was recorded in a study of T cells in Graves' hyperthyroidism and ophthalmopathy. Notes on this clonotype: Its matching antigen is unknown. Lacking the conserved final phenylalanine or tryptophan, this CDR3 likely reflects a read error.

This CDR3 is 12 amino acids long. The V segment lost 8 bases and the J segment 5 bases; nucleotides outside the gene matches: 5. Germline CDR1 is MNHEY and CDR2 is SMNVEV (reference sequence). Regarding the study as a whole: Researchers report that a 13 V-J model separated ophthalmopathy from stable hyperthyroidism.

TCR beta CDR3 regions were amplified from RNA. An initial round of RT-PCR targeting the TCR CDR3 relied on the HTBI primer set. TCRdb redid the calling of the multiplex PCR reads with MiXCR, one entry per CDR3 protein. Of under 800,000 distinct CDR3 sequences listed, approximately 14% are singletons. Diagnosis of hyperthyroidism was new in patients aged 18 to 65, and its duration was under 2 months. The clonotype was recovered from a woman aged 18-29 years with Graves' hyperthyroidism. The rearrangement joins TRBV27 to TRBJ2-7, with 8 bases fitting TRBD1. Sequencing was done on a sample of blood. CDR3 coding DNA: TGTGCCAGCGGACAGGGATTACACGAGCAGTACCTC. This codes for CASGQGLHEQYL.